This T cell receptor (beta chain) was recorded in a study of control samples from healthy donors and cancer patients. The length of the CDR3 is 18 residues. Per germline, CDR1 SGHTA and CDR2 FQGNSA. The J segment lost 3 bases and the V segment lost 3 bases, leaving 11 bases of the junction unmatched. Libraries were prepared by immunoSEQ multiplex PCR; TCRdb keeps only in-frame clonotypes and omits some of them. The sample contains 60,000 to 75,000 clones, 75% to 85% of which appear only once. The receptor's source is a man aged 60 to 75 in good health. The sequencing input was blood. The J gene is TRBJ2-5, the V gene TRBV7-2; 12 bases match TRBD2. In DNA form, the CDR3 reads TGTGCCAGCAGCTTTAGGGCTAGCGGGAGGGGTAGAAAAGAGACCCAGTACTTC. Translation gives CASSFRASGRGRKETQYF.